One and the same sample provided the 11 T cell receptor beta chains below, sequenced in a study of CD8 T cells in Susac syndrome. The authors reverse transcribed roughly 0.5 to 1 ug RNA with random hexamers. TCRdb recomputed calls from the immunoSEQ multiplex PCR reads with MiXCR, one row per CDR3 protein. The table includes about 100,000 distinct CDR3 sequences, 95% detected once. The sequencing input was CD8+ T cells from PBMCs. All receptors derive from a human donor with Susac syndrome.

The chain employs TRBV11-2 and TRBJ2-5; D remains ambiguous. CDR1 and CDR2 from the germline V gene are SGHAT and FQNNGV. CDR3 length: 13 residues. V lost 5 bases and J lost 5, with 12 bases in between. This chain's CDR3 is CASSRTLGETQYF. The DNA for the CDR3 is TGTGCCAGCAGCCGGACGCTAGGGGAGACCCAGTACTTC.

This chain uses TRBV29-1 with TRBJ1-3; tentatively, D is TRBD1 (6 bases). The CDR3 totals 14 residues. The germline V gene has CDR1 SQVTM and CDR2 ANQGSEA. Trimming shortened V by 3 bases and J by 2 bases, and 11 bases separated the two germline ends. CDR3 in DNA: TGCAGCGTTGAGCAGGGGTTGGCTGGAAACACCATATATTTT. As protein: CSVEQGLAGNTIYF.

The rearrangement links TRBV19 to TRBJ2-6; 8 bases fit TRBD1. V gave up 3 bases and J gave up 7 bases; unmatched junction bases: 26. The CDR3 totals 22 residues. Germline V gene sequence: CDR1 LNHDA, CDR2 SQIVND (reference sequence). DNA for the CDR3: TGTGCCAGTAGTATCGTCCCCTTAGTGAAGGGACAGGACCCAACTCTAGCCAACGTCCTGACTTTC. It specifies CASSIVPLVKGQDPTLANVLTF.

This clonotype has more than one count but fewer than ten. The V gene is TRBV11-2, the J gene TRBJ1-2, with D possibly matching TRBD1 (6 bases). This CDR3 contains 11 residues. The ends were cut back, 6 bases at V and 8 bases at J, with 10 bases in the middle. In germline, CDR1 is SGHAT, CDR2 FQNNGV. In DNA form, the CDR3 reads TGTGCCAGCAGTCAGGGGAGAGGCTACACCTTC. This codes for CASSQGRGYTF.

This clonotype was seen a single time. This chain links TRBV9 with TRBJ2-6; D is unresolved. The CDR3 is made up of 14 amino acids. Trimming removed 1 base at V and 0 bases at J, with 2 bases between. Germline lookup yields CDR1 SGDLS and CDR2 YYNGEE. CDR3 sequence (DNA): TGTGCCAGCAGCGTATTCTCTGGGGCCAACGTCCTGACTTTC. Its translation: CASSVFSGANVLTF.

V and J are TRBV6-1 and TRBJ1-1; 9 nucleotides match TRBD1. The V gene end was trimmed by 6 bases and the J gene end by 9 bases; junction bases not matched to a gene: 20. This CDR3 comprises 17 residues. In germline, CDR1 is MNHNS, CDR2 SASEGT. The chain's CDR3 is CASRNKGVGDRESQAFF. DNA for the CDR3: TGTGCCAGCAGGAACAAAGGAGTTGGGGACAGGGAGTCTCAAGCTTTCTTT.

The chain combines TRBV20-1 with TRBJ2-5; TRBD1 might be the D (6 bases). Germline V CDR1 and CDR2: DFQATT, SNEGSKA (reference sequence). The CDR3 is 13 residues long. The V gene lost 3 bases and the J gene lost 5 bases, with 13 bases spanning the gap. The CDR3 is CSARDSGIETQYF. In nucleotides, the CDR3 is TGCAGTGCTAGGGACAGTGGGATCGAGACCCAGTACTTC.

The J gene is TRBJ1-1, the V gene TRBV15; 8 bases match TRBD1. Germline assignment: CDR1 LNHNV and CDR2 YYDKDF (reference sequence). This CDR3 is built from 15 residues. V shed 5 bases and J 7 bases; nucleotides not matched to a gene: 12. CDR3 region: CATSSPAGTGFEAFF. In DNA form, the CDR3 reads TGTGCCACCAGCTCCCCTGCGGGGACAGGATTTGAAGCTTTCTTT.

DNA of the CDR3: TGTGCCAGCAGCTTAAGACAGGGGGATACTATGAACACTGAAGCTTTCTTT. This codes for CASSLRQGDTMNTEAFF. This rearrangement joins TRBV13 to TRBJ1-1; 9 positions match TRBD1. This CDR3 contains 17 residues. The V segment lost 2 bases and the J segment 0 bases; nucleotides outside the gene matches: 7. CDR1 is PRHDT and CDR2 is FYEKMQ in the germline V gene (reference sequence).

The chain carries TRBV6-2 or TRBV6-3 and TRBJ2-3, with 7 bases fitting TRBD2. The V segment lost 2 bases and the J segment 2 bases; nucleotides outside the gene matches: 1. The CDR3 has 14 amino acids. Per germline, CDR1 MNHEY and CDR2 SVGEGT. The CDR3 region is CASSYGTTTDTQYF. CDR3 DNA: TGTGCCAGCAGTTACGGGACTACCACAGATACGCAGTATTTT.

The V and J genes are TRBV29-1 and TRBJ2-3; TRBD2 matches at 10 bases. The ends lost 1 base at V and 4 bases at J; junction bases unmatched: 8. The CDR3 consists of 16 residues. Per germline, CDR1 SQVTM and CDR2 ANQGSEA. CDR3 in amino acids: CSVEGVASGRSDTQYF. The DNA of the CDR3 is TGCAGCGTTGAAGGGGTGGCTAGCGGGAGATCAGATACGCAGTATTTT.